These T cell receptor beta chains were read from a single sample in a study of cytomegalovirus exposure and HLA in healthy donors. Clones were sequenced by immunoSEQ multiplex PCR, and TCRdb holds only the in-frame ones, with some missing. The table shows approximately 140,000 clones, with roughly 77% occurring only once. The material sequenced was PBMCs. The receptors were sampled from a human donor in good health. The CDR3 runs from the conserved cysteine through the conserved F or W. A D gene is named only where the DNA matches it firmly. Rows give clone size only sometimes, using once, few, many, or a class for an expanded clone.

D gene,clone size,V gene,J gene,CDR3 protein,CDR3 DNA
.,.,TRBV6-5,TRBJ2-7,CASSYGERESFYEQYF,TGTGCCAGCAGTTATGGGGAGAGGGAGAGTTTCTACGAGCAGTACTTC
.,.,TRBV6-5,TRBJ2-7,CASSYSRTRRGYEQYF,TGTGCCAGCAGTTACTCGAGGACTCGCCGGGGCTACGAGCAGTACTTC
.,.,TRBV5-1,TRBJ2-3,CASNGNGQRTDTQYF,TGCGCCAGCAATGGGAACGGACAGCGCACAGATACGCAGTATTTT
TRBD1,few,TRBV7-2,TRBJ1-2,CASSLDRAGYTF,TGTGCCAGCAGCTTGGACAGGGCTGGCTACACCTTC
TRBD2,.,TRBV29-1,TRBJ2-3,CSVAGLAGETDTQYF,TGCAGCGTTGCCGGACTAGCGGGGGAGACAGATACGCAGTATTTT
TRBD2,.,TRBV28,TRBJ2-2,CASSPPRGLAGAGELFF,TGTGCCAGCAGTCCGCCTAGGGGACTAGCGGGGGCCGGGGAGCTGTTTTTT
.,.,TRBV28,TRBJ2-7,CASSLETGGSSYEQYF,TGTGCCAGCAGCCTAGAGACAGGCGGTAGCTCCTACGAGCAGTACTTC
.,.,TRBV6-5,TRBJ1-6,CASSLRNSPLHF,TGTGCCAGCAGTTTGCGCAATTCACCCCTCCACTTT
.,.,TRBV7-2,TRBJ1-4,CASSLGGTAEKLFF,TGTGCCAGCAGCTTAGGAGGGACTGCTGAAAAGCTGTTTTTT
TRBD2,.,TRBV5-4,TRBJ2-1,CASSLAGVREGTPYNEQFF,TGTGCCAGCAGCTTGGCAGGTGTGCGGGAGGGTACCCCCTACAATGAGCAGTTCTTC
TRBD1,.,TRBV13,TRBJ2-1,CASSFLTGGQTYNEQFF,TGTGCCAGCAGCTTCTTGACAGGGGGCCAGACCTACAATGAGCAGTTCTTC
TRBD2,few,TRBV6-5,TRBJ2-7,CASRLLAGESYEQYF,TGTGCCAGCAGATTACTAGCGGGGGAATCTTACGAGCAGTACTTC
.,.,TRBV30,TRBJ2-7,CAWTGTSSYEQYF,TGTGCCTGGACCGGGACATCCTCCTACGAGCAGTACTTC
.,.,TRBV2,TRBJ2-1,CASREFPGVDEQFF,TGTGCCAGCAGGGAATTCCCAGGGGTAGATGAGCAGTTCTTC
.,.,TRBV2,TRBJ1-1,CASSAVNTEAFF,TGTGCCAGCAGTGCAGTGAACACTGAAGCTTTCTTT
TRBD2,.,TRBV4-3,TRBJ2-1,CASSQDLAGGSYNEQFF,TGCGCCAGCAGCCAAGATCTCGCGGGAGGGAGCTACAATGAGCAGTTCTTC
.,.,TRBV14,TRBJ2-5,CASSQAGAIWGTQYF,TGTGCCAGCAGCCAAGCAGGGGCGATCTGGGGGACCCAGTACTTC
.,.,TRBV6-5,TRBJ2-3,CASSRTSTDTQYF,TGTGCCAGCAGTAGAACTAGCACAGATACGCAGTATTTT
TRBD1,.,TRBV5-8,TRBJ2-3,CASSYRGSGSDTQYF,TGTGCCAGCAGCTACAGGGGCTCGGGGTCAGATACGCAGTATTTT
.,.,TRBV6-1,TRBJ1-5,CASSRTGSSNQPQHF,TGTGCCAGCAGTAGAACAGGGTCGAGCAATCAGCCCCAGCATTTT